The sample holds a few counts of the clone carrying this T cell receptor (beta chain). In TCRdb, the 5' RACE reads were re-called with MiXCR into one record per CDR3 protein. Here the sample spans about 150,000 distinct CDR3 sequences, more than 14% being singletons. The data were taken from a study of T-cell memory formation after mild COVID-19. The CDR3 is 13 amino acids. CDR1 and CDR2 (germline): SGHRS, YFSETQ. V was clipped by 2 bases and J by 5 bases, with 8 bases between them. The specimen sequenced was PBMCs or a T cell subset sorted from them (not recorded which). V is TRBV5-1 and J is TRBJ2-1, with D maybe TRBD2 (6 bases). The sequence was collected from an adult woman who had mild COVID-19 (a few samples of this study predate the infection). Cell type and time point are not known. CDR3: CASSFLANNEQFF. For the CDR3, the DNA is TGCGCCAGCAGCTTTCTAGCGAACAATGAGCAGTTCTTC.